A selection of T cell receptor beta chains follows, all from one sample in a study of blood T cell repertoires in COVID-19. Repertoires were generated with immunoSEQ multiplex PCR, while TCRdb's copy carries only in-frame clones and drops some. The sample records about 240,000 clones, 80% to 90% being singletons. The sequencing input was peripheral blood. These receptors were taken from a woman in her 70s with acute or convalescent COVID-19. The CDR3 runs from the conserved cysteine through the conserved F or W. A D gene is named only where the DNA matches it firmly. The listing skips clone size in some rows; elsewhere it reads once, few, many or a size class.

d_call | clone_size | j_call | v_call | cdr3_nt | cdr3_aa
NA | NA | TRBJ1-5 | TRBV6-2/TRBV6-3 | TGTGCCAGCAGTTACCGGAGAGGGGGAGAGCCCCAGCATTTT | CASSYRRGGEPQHF
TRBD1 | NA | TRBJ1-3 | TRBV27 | TGTGCCAGCAGACGATCAGGCTCTACAGGGGGCTCTGGAAACACCATATATTTT | CASRRSGSTGGSGNTIYF
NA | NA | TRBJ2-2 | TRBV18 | TGTGCCAGCTCACCAATGCGGACAGCGAACACCGGGGAGCTGTTTTTT | CASSPMRTANTGELFF
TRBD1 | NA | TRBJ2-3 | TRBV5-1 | TGCGCCAGCAGCCTACGACAGGGAGCAGTAACAGATACGCAGTATTTT | CASSLRQGAVTDTQYF
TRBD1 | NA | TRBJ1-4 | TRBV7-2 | TGTGCCAGCAGCTTAGCGGCAGGGGGCAGTGAAAAACTGTTTTTT | CASSLAAGGSEKLFF
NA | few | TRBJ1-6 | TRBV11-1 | TGTGCCAGCAGCTTAGACGGAGATTCACCCCTCCACTTT | CASSLDGDSPLHF
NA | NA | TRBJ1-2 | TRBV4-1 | TGCGCCAGCAGCCAAGTGACGCGGCAGAGCTATGGCTACACCTTC | CASSQVTRQSYGYTF
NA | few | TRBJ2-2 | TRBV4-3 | TGCGCCAGCAGCCAAGATCTAGGGGGAGTCGGTACCGGGGAGCTGTTTTTT | CASSQDLGGVGTGELFF
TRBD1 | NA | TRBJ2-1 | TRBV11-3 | TGTGCCAGCAGCTTCGAAGGGGGCAGGGGGTTTGGGGAGCAGTTCTTC | CASSFEGGRGFGEQFF
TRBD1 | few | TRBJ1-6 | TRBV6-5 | TGTGCCAGCAGGCTCACTTGGGACAGTAATTCACCCCTCCACTTT | CASRLTWDSNSPLHF
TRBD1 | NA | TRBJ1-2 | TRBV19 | TGTGCCAGTAGTACCCGGGACAGGGATGGCTACACCTTC | CASSTRDRDGYTF
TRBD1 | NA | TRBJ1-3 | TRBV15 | TGTGCCACCAGCCATGGGACAGGGGCTGGAAACACCATATATTTT | CATSHGTGAGNTIYF
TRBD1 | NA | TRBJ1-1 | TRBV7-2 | TGTGCCAGCAGCGGAGGCGGTGGGACAGGGATCATGAACACTGAAGCTTTCTTT | CASSGGGGTGIMNTEAFF
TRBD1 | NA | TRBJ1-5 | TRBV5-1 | TGCGCCAGCAGCTTCACGGGACAGAGCAATCAGCCCCAGCATTTT | CASSFTGQSNQPQHF
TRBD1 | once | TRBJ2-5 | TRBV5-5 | TGTGCCAGCAGCTCCTACAGGGGGATCGGAGAGACCCAGTACTTC | CASSSYRGIGETQYF
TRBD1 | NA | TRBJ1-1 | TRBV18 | TGTGCCAGCTCACAACAGGGGGAAGGTCTCACTGAAGCTTTCTTT | CASSQQGEGLTEAFF
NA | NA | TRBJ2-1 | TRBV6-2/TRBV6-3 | TGTGCCAGCAGTTATTTTTCGGGACAACTCTACAATGAGCAGTTCTTC | CASSYFSGQLYNEQFF
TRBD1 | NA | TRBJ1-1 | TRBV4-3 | TGCGCCAGCAGCCTTCAGGGGGCCACTGAAGCTTTCTTT | CASSLQGATEAFF
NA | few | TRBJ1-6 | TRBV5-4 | TGTGCCAGCAGCTTTGGGACACATACTAATTCACCCCTCCACTTT | CASSFGTHTNSPLHF
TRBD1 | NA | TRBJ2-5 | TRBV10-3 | TGTGCCATCGCACAGGGGACAGAGACCCAGTACTTC | CAIAQGTETQYF
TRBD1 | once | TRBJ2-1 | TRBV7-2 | TGTGCCAGCAGCTTATTCTCGGCAGGGGGCTTCAATGAGCAGTTCTTC | CASSLFSAGGFNEQFF
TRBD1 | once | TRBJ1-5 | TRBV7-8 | TGTGCCAGCAGCATGTTCGACAGGGTTAACAATCAGCCCCAGCATTTT | CASSMFDRVNNQPQHF
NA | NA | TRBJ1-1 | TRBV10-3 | TGTGCCAGTCGAGAAATCGGACAGAACACTGAAGCTTTCTTT | CASREIGQNTEAFF
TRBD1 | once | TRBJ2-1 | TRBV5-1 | TGCGCCAGCAGCTTGGGACAGGGGAGCTACAATGAGCAGTTCTTC | CASSLGQGSYNEQFF
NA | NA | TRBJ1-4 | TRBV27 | TGTGCCAGCAGTTTAAATAAGGGGAAATGGGAAAAACTGTTTTTT | CASSLNKGKWEKLFF
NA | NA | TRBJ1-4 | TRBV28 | TGTGCCAGCAGTCCGCCCGGGGGGCGAGTTGAAAAACTGTTTTTT | CASSPPGGRVEKLFF
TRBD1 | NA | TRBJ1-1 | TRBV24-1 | TGTGCCACCAGTGATTCCACCGGGACAGCCCCAGCTTTCTTT | CATSDSTGTAPAFF
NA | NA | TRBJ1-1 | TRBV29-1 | TGCAGCGTCTTTCTCGTTTTGAACACTGAAGCTTTCTTT | CSVFLVLNTEAFF
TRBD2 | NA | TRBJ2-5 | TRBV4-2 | TGTGCCAGCAGGCGGACTAGCGGGGGGGAGACCCAGTACTTC | CASRRTSGGETQYF
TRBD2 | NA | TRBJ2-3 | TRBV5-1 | TGCGCCAGCAGCCCCAATGGGGGAGGGACCACAGATACGCAGTATTTT | CASSPNGGGTTDTQYF
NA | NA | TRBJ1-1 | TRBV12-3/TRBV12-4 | TGTGCCAGCCAGGGTGGGAACACTGAAGCTTTCTTT | CASQGGNTEAFF